The 9 T cell receptor beta chains given below trace back to one sample, sequenced in a study of Graves' ophthalmopathy and Graves' hyperthyroidism. TCR beta CDR3 amplification used RNA transcripts. Investigators did first-round RT-PCR with HTBI primers, then second-round multiplex PCR. TCRdb analysed the multiplex PCR reads with MiXCR anew, one entry per CDR3 protein. The sample has about 740,000 distinct CDR3 sequences, about 44% seen once. The sample taken for sequencing was peripheral blood. These receptors were obtained from an adult man with Graves' ophthalmopathy.

This chain joins TRBV7-3 and TRBJ1-5; TRBD1 agrees at 7 bases. Germline lookup yields CDR1 SGHTA and CDR2 FQGTGA. Trimming cost V 3 bases and J 7 bases; bases outside gene matches: 6. CDR3 length: 14 residues. DNA of the CDR3: TGTGCCAGCAGCTTTTACAGGGGCGTCCAGCCCCAGCATTTT. Amino acids: CASSFYRGVQPQHF.

The chain couples TRBV7-9 to TRBJ1-6; 7 bases fit TRBD1. From germline, CDR1 is SEHNR and CDR2 FQNEAQ (reference sequence). Trimming took 5 bases from V and 7 from J; bases not matched to a gene: 8. This CDR3 region has 15 residues. The CDR3 spells CASSTSTGVNSPLHF. CDR3 coding DNA: TGTGCCAGCAGCACCAGCACAGGGGTAAATTCACCCCTCCACTTT.

The chain recombines TRBV29-1 with TRBJ2-5; 8 bases map to TRBD1. J gave up 7 bases and V 3 bases, and 7 bases lay outside the gene matches. CDR3 length: 13 residues. The germline gives CDR1 SQVTM, CDR2 ANQGSEA. In DNA, the CDR3 is TGCAGCGTTGAGGCGGCAGGGGGCGGGACCCAGTACTTC. It is translated as CSVEAAGGGTQYF.

The chain recombines TRBV5-4 with TRBJ1-2; the D gene is possibly TRBD1 (6 bases). The length of the CDR3 is 15 residues. Trimming took off 0 bases at V and 2 bases at J, with 11 bases between the two ends. Germline CDR1 SGHNT, CDR2 YYREEE (reference sequence). The CDR3 DNA reads TGTGCCAGCAGCTTGGGTTCAGGGGCGAACTATGGCTACACCTTC. Its translation: CASSLGSGANYGYTF. Together with reference TRBV5-4 and TRBJ1-2, the CDR3 gives the full variable domain: ETGVTQSPTHLIKTRGQQVTLRCSSQSGHNTVSWYQQALGQGPQFIFQYYREEENGRGNFPPRFSGLQFPNYSSELNVNALELDDSALYLCASSLGSGANYGYTFGSGTRLTVV.

This clonotype occurred many times. The chain joins TRBV7-6 to TRBJ1-1; D possibly corresponds to TRBD1 (5 bases). Trimming cost V 4 bases and J 1 base, with 10 bases left between them. Per germline, CDR1 SGHVS and CDR2 FNYEAQ. This CDR3 is 14 amino acids long. In nucleotides, the CDR3 is TGTGCCAGCAGCTCCGGACACGCGAACACTGAAGCTTTCTTT. This encodes CASSSGHANTEAFF.

The DNA for the CDR3 is TGTGCCAGCAGTGAGGTACAGGGGGCTGGAAACACCATATATTTT. Translating it yields CASSEVQGAGNTIYF. The chain joins TRBV2 to TRBJ1-3; TRBD1 aligns across 8 bases. V lost 3 bases and J lost 2; bases outside the gene matches: 3. The CDR3 length is 15 residues. CDR1 is SNHLY, CDR2 FYNNEI, per germline.

The chain is built from TRBV20-1 and TRBJ2-2; no clear D gene. The CDR3 has 12 amino acids. In germline, CDR1 is DFQATT, CDR2 SNEGSKA (reference sequence). The germline V and J ends were trimmed by 1 base and 4 bases, with 4 bases remaining between them. In DNA, the CDR3 is TGCAGTGCTAGAGCGCCCACCGGGGAGCTGTTTTTT. It translates to CSARAPTGELFF.

This clonotype has at least ten counts. This sequence joins TRBV10-3 and TRBJ1-1; tentatively, D is TRBD1 (6 bases). V dropped 10 bases and J dropped 1 base, with 16 bases sitting between them. The germline gives CDR1 ENHRY, CDR2 SYGVKD. This CDR3 contains 14 residues. The CDR3 nucleotides read TGTGCCAGCGAGGTGGGGGCAGGGAACACTGAAGCTTTCTTT. This sequence encodes CASEVGAGNTEAFF.

The chain carries TRBV15 and TRBJ2-5, with a possible D match to TRBD1 (5 bases). V lost 1 base and J lost 0, with 6 bases in between. The CDR3 covers 14 residues. Per the germline V gene, CDR1 is LNHNV and CDR2 is YYDKDF (reference sequence). The CDR3 DNA sequence: TGTGCCACCAGCAGAGGACAGCACCAAGAGACCCAGTACTTC. Amino acid sequence: CATSRGQHQETQYF.